This TCR beta chain came from a study of cytomegalovirus exposure and HLA in healthy donors. Study-level results: The authors later linked a missense DCLRE1C variant to TCR beta V- and J-gene trimming.

PCR used 60 Vbeta primers and 13 Jbeta primers. The method was immunoSEQ multiplex PCR; TCRdb's version includes in-frame clones alone and lacks a portion of them. The sample consists of some 120,000 clones, roughly 78% of them appearing once. A remark on this clone: Antigen specificity is unknown.

Germline lookup yields CDR1 SNHLY and CDR2 FYNNEI. V was cut by 4 bases and J by 1 base, with 13 bases left in between. The CDR3 is made up of 15 amino acids. Sequencing was done on a sample of PBMCs. The genes are TRBV2 and TRBJ1-1, with D possibly being TRBD1 (6 bases). The source is a man in his forties or fifties in good health and CMV-seronegative. CDR3 coding DNA: TGTGCCAGCAGTGGGCAGGGGCTGGGGAACACTGAAGCTTTCTTT. Protein: CASSGQGLGNTEAFF. Full variable domain (remainder filled in from reference TRBV2 and TRBJ1-1): EPEVTQTPSHQVTQMGQEVILRCVPISNHLYFYWYRQILGQKVEFLVSFYNNEISEKSEIFDDQFSVERPDGSNFTLKIRSTKLEDSAMYFCASSGQGLGNTEAFFGQGTRLTVV.